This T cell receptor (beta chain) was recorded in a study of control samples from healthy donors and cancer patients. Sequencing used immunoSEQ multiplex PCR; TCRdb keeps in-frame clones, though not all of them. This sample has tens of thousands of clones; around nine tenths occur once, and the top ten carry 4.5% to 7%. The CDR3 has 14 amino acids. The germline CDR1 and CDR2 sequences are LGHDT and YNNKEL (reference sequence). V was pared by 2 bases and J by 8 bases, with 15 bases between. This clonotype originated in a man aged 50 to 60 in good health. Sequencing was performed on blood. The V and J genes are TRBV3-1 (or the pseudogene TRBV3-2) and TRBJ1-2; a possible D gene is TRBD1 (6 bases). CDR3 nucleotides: TGTGCCAGCAGCCAACGAAGGCAGGGGAACGGCTACACCTTC. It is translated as CASSQRRQGNGYTF.